The T cell receptor (beta chain) described here comes from a study of blood T cell repertoires in COVID-19. Study as a whole: Samples came from the United States, Italy and Spain, spanning acute and convalescent COVID-19. Sample material is recorded as cDNA or gDNA derived from T cells, B-cell-depleted T cells, or PBMCs.

Authors' methods: Reference gene primer amplification yielded estimated nucleated cell counts. Here immunoSEQ multiplex PCR was the method, and the copy in TCRdb shows in-frame clones only, minus some. V, J and clone size derive from that table, while D and trimming were established from the DNA sequence. This sample has about 150,000 clones, with around 83% found just once. This clone was picked up one time. Germline V gives CDR1 MNHNS, CDR2 SASEGT. The V end lost 2 bases, the J end lost 3 bases, and 22 bases lay between the germline ends. This CDR3 has 18 residues. This TCR came from a woman aged 55 to 70 with acute or convalescent COVID-19. The chain couples TRBV6-1 to TRBJ1-1; weak D call: TRBD1 (5 bases). Sequenced material: peripheral blood. The CDR3 region has the DNA TGTGCCAGCAGTGAAATTATGGGGGGAAGTGTGAGGTACACTGAAGCTTTCTTT. The encoded protein is CASSEIMGGSVRYTEAFF.